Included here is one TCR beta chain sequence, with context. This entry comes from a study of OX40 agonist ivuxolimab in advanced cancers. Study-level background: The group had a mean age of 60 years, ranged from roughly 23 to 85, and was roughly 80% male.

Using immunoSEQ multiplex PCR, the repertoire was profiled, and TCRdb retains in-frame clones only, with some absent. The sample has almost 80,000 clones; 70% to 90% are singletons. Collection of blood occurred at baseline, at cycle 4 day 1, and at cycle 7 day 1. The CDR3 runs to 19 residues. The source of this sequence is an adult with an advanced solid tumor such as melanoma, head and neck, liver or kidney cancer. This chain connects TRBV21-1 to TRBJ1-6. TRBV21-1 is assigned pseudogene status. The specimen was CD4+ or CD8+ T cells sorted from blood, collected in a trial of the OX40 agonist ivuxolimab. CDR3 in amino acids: CASSKAGVPPGSYNSPLHF. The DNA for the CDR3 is TGTGCCAGCAGCAAAGCGGGGGTCCCACCGGGCTCCTATAATTCACCCCTCCACTTT.